This T cell receptor (beta chain) was captured in a study of T cell responses to AZD1222 COVID-19 vaccine. Trimming pared 5 bases from V and 5 bases from J, leaving 13 bases between. CDR1 is MNHNY, CDR2 SVGAGI, per germline (reference sequence). CDR3 length equals 14 residues. TCRdb's table, derived via immunoSEQ multiplex PCR, lists solely in-frame clones and lacks some. The sample holds 130,000 or so clones; about 89% are singletons and the top ten take approximately 30%. The specimen was peripheral blood, collected on day 0 of AZD1222 vaccination. The source of this sequence is an adult in good health. The chain uses TRBV6-6 and TRBJ1-5; D possibly corresponds to TRBD1 (6 bases). The DNA for the CDR3 is TGTGCCAGCAGTAGAACAGGGACCGATCAGCCCCAGCATTTT. It encodes CASSRTGTDQPQHF.